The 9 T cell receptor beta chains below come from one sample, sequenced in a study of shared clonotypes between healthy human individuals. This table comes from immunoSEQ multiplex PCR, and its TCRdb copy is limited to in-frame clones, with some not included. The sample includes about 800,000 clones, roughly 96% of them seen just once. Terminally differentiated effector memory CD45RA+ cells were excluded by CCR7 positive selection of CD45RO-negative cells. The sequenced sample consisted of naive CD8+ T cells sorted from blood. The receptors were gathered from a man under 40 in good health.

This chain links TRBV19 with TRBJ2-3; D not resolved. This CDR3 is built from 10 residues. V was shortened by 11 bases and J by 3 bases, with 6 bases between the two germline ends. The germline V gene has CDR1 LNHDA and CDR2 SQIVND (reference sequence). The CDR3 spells CAGYTDTQYF. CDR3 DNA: TGTGCCGGATATACAGATACGCAGTATTTT.

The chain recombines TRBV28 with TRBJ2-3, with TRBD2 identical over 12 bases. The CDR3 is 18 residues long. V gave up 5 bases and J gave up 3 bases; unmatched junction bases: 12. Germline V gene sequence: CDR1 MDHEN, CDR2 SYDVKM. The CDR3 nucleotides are TGTGCCAGCAGTCTCCCTAGCGGGAGGGTCTTACGGACAGATACGCAGTATTTT. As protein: CASSLPSGRVLRTDTQYF.

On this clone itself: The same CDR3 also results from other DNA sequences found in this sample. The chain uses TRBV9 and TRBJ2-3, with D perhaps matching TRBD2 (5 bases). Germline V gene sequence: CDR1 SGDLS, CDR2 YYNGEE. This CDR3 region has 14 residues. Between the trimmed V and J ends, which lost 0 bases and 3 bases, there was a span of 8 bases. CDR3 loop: CASSVAGSTDTQYF. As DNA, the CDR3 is TGTGCCAGCAGCGTAGCGGGGAGTACAGATACGCAGTATTTT.

CDR3 loop: CASSILLGQGNQPQHF. CDR3 sequence (DNA): TGTGCCAGCAGTATCCTCCTCGGACAGGGCAATCAGCCCCAGCATTTT. The chain recombines TRBV2 with TRBJ1-5; 7 bases are shared with TRBD1. Trimming cost V 5 bases and J 2 bases; bases outside gene matches: 9. CDR3 length: 16 amino acids. Germline CDR1 and CDR2: SNHLY and FYNNEI.

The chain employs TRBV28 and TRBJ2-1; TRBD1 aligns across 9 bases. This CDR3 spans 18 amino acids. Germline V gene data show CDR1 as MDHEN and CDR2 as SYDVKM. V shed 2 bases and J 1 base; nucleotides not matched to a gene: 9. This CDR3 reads CASSLPPGQGSSYNEQFF. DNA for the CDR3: TGTGCCAGCAGTTTACCACCGGGACAGGGATCGTCCTACAATGAGCAGTTCTTC. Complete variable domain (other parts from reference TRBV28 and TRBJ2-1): DVKVTQSSRYLVKRTGEKVFLECVQDMDHENMFWYRQDPGLGLRLIYFSYDVKMKEKGDIPEGYSVSREKKERFSLILESASTNQTSMYLCASSLPPGQGSSYNEQFFGPGTRLTVL.

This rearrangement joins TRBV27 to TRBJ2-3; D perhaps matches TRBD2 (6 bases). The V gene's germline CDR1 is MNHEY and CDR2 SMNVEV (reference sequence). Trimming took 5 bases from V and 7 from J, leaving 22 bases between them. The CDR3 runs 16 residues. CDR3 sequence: CASSPAGLQPQNTQYF. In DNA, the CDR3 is TGTGCCAGCAGTCCGGCGGGACTCCAACCCCAAAATACGCAGTATTTT.

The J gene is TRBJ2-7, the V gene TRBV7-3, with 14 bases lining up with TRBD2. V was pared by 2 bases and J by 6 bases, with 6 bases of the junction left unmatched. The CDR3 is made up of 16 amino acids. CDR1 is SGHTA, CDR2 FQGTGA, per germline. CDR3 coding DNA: TGTGCCAGCAGCTTATCAGGACTAGCGGGAGGTAGCGAGCAGTACTTC. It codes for CASSLSGLAGGSEQYF.

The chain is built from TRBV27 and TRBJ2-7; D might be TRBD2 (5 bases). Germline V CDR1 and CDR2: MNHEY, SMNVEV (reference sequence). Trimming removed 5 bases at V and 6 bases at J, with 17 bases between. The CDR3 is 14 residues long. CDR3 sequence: CASSPFRGIGEQYF. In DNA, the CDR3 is TGTGCCAGCAGTCCCTTCCGGGGAATAGGCGAGCAGTACTTC.

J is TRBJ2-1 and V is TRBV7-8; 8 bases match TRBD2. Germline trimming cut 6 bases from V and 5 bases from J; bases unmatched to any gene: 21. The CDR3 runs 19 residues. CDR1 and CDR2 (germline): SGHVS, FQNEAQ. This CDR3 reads CASSIFPRAGGKVDNEQFF. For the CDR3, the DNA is TGTGCCAGCAGTATTTTCCCAAGGGCGGGAGGAAAGGTCGACAATGAGCAGTTCTTC.